This entry is about one T cell receptor beta chain. Its antigen is not known. The Oncomine TCR Beta short-read assay generated sequence data from the DNA of cultured CD4+ T cells. TCRdb reprocessed the PCR reads with MiXCR, giving one entry per CDR3 protein. The sample holds 7,500 to 9,000 distinct CDR3 sequences, roughly 19% seen once. The data were taken from a study of vaccination and CD4 T cells after COVID-19. Specified treatment: roughly 10-day PBMC culture with coronavirus spike peptide pools or control peptides (ViraFEST assay). Researchers grew the cells for about 10 days and then pulled out CD4+ T cells by negative selection. CDR1 and CDR2 (germline): SGHNT, YYREEE (reference sequence). The CDR3 has 17 amino acids. Trimming cost V 1 base and J 7 bases; bases outside gene matches: 13.

The source of this sequence is a human donor who had recovered from COVID-19. This specimen was CD4+ T cells from blood, cultured in vitro, taken after SARS-CoV-2 vaccination. V usage is TRBV5-4 and J usage is TRBJ2-7; 11 nucleotides agree with TRBD2. CDR3 sequence (DNA): TGTGCCAGCAGCTTGTCTAGCGGGGGGAGGTGGGGTCGAGAGCAGTACTTC. It translates to CASSLSSGGRWGREQYF.